This T cell receptor (beta chain) is drawn from a study of CD8 T cells in ankylosing spondylitis. The trim removed 6 bases at V and 4 bases at J, leaving 10 bases unmatched. The CDR3 extends over 15 amino acids. CDR1 and CDR2 (germline): MNHNS, SASEGT. Study conclusions and caveats: Clones linked to disease, bearing a CD8+ phenotype, were relatively rare in peripheral blood. Characteristic of ankylosing spondylitis blood, it appeared, was a TCR beta motif comprising about eight highly homologous variants.

Turning to this clonotype: Antigen unknown.

TCR beta libraries were made by quantitative 5'-RACE with molecular barcodes. MiXCR, run by TCRdb on the 5' RACE reads, gives a single entry per CDR3 protein. This sample has about 350,000 distinct CDR3 sequences, with more than 20% found just once. The sample was blood, either unsorted or a sorted T cell fraction (not recorded which). This clonotype was sampled from a male donor with ankylosing spondylitis or in good health (not recorded which). The chain links TRBV6-1 to TRBJ2-5; 8 bases match TRBD1. In DNA form, the CDR3 reads TGTGCCAGCAGAACCCAGACAGGGGCGGGAGAGACCCAGTACTTC. Translating it yields CASRTQTGAGETQYF.